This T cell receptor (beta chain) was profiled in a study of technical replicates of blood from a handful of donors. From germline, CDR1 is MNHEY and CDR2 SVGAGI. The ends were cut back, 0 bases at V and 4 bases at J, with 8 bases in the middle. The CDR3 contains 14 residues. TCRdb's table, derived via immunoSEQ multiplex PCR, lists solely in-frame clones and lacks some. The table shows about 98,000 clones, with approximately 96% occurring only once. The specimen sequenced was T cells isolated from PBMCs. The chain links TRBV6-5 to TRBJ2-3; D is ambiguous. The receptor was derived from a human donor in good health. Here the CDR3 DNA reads TGTGCCAGCAGTTACTCGAGATCCCCAGATACGCAGTATTTT. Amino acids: CASSYSRSPDTQYF.